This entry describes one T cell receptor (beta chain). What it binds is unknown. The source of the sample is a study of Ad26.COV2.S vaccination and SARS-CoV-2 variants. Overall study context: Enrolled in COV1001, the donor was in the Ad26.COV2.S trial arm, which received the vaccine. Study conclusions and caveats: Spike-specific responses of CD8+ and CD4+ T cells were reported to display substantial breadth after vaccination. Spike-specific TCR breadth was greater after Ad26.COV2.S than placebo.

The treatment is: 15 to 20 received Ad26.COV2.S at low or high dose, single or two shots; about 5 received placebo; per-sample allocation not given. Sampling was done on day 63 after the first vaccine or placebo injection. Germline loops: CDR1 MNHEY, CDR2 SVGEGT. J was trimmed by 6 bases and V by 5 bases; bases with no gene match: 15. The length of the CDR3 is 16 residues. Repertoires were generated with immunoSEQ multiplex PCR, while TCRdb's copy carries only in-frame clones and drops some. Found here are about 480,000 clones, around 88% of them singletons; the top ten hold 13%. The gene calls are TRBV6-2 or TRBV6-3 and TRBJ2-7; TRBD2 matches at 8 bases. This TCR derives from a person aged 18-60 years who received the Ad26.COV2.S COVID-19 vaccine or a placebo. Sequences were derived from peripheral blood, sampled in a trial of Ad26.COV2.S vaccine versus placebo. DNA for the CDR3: TGTGCCAGCAGTACACCCCGGAGCGGGAGAGTTACCGAGCAGTACTTC. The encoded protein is CASSTPRSGRVTEQYF.